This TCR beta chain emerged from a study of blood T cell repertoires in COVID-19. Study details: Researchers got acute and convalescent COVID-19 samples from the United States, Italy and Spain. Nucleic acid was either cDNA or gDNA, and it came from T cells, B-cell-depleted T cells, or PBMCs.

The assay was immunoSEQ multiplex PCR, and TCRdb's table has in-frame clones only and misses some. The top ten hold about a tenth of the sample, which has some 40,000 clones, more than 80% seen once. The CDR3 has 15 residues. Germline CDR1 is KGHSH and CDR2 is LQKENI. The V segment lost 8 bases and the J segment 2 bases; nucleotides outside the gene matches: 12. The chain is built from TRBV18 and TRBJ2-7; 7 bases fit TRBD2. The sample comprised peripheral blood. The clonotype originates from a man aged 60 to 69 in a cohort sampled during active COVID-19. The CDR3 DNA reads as TGTGCCAGCGCACGGGGAGGGACCCCAGCCTACGAGCAGTACTTC. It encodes CASARGGTPAYEQYF.